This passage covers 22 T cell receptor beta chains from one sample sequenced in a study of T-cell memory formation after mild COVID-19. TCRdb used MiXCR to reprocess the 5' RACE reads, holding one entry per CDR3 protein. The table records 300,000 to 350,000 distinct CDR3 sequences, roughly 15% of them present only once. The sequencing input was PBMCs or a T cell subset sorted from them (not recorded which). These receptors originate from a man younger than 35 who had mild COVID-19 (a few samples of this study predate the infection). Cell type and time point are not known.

The DNA for the CDR3 is TGCAGTGCTACCACATCTAGCGGGGGTTCCGGCAATGAGCAGTTCTTC. It is translated as CSATTSSGGSGNEQFF. The rearrangement joins TRBV20-1 to TRBJ2-1, with 10 positions matching TRBD2. Looked up from germline, CDR1 is DFQATT and CDR2 is SNEGSKA (reference sequence). This CDR3 has 16 residues. The ends lost 4 bases at V and 6 bases at J; junction bases unmatched: 12.

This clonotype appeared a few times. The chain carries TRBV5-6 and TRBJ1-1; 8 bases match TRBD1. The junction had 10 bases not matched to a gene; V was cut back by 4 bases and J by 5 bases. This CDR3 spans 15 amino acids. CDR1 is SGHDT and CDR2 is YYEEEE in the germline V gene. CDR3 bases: TGTGCCAGCAGCAATATGGACAGGGTGGGGACTGAAGCTTTCTTT. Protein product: CASSNMDRVGTEAFF.

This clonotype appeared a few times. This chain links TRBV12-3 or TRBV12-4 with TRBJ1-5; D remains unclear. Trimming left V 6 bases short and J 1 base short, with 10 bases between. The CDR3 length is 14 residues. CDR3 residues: CASRLKGSNQPQHF. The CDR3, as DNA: TGTGCCAGCAGATTAAAGGGCAGCAATCAGCCCCAGCATTTT.

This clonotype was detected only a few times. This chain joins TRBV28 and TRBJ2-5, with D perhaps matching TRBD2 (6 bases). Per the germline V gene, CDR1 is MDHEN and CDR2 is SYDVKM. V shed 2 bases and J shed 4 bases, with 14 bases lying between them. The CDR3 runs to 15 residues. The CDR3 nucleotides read TGTGCCAGCAGTTTAAAGTTCCGGGGGAGAGAGACCCAGTACTTC. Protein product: CASSLKFRGRETQYF.

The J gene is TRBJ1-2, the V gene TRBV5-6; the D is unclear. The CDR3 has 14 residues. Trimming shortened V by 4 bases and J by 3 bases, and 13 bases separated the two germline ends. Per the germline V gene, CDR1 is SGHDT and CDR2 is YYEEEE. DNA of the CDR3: TGTGCCAGCAGCCCCCGACCAGAATACTATGGCTACACCTTC. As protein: CASSPRPEYYGYTF. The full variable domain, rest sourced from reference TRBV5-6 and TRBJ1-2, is DAGVTQSPTHLIKTRGQQVTLRCSPKSGHDTVSWYQQALGQGPQFIFQYYEEEERQRGNFPDRFSGHQFPNYSSELNVNALLLGDSALYLCASSPRPEYYGYTFGSGTRLTVV.

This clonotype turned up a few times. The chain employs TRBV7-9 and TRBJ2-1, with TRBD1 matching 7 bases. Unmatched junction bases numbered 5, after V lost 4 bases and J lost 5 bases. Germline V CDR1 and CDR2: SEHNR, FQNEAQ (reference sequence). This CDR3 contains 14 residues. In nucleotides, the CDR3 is TGTGCCAGCAGCTCGGGACAGTGGAACAATGAGCAGTTCTTC. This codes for CASSSGQWNNEQFF.

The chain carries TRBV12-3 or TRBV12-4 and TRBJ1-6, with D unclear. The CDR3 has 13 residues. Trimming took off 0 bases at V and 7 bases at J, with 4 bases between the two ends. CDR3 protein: CASSLAVNSPLHF. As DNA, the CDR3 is TGTGCCAGCAGTTTAGCCGTGAATTCACCCCTCCACTTT.

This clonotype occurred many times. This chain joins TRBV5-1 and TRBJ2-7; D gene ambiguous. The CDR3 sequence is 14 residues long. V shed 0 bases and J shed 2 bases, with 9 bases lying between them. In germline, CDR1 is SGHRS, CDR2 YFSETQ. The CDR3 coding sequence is TGCGCCAGCAGCTTGGCAGGTCAGACCTACGAGCAGTACTTC. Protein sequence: CASSLAGQTYEQYF.

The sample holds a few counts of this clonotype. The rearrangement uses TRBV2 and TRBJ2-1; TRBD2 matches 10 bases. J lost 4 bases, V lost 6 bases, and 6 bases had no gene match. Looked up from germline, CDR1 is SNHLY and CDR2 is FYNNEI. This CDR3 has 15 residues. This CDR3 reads CASRAERGGYNEQFF. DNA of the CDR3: TGTGCCAGCAGGGCCGAGCGGGGGGGTTACAATGAGCAGTTCTTC.

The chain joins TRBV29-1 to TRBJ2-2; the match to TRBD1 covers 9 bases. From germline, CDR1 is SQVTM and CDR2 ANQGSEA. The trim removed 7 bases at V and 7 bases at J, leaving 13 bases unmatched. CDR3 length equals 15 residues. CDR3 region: CSAAGTDRGYGELFF. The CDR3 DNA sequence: TGCAGCGCCGCCGGAACGGACAGGGGATACGGGGAGCTGTTTTTT.

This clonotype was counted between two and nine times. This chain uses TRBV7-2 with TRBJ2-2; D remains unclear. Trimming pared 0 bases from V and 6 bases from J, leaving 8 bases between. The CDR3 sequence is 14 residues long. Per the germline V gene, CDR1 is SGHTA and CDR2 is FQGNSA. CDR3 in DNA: TGTGCCAGCAGCTTAGCCTCTAGGGCCGGGGAGCTGTTTTTT. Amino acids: CASSLASRAGELFF.

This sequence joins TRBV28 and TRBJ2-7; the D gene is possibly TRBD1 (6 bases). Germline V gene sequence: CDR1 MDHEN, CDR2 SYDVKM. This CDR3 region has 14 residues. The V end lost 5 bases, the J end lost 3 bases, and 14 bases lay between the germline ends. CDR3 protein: CASSLEDSFYEQYF. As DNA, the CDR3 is TGTGCCAGCAGTCTCGAGGACAGTTTCTACGAGCAGTACTTC.

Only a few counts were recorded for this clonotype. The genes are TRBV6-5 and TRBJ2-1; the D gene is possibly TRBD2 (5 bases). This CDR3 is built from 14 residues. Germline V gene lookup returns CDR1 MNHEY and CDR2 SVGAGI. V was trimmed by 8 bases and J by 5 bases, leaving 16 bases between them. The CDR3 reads CASRWSGVHNEQFF. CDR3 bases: TGTGCCAGCCGGTGGTCCGGGGTACACAATGAGCAGTTCTTC.

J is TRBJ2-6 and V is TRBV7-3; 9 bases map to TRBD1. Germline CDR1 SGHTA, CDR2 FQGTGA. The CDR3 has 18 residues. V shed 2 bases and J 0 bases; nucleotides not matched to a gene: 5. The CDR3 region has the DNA TGTGCCAGCAGCTTACCGGGACAGGGTCTCTCTGGGGCCAACGTCCTGACTTTC. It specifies CASSLPGQGLSGANVLTF.

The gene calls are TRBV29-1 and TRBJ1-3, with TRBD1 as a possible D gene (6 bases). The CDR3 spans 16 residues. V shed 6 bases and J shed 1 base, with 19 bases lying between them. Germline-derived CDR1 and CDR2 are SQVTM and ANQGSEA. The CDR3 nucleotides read TGCAGCGTCATACCGACAGGCCAGTTATCTGGAAACACCATATATTTT. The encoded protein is CSVIPTGQLSGNTIYF.

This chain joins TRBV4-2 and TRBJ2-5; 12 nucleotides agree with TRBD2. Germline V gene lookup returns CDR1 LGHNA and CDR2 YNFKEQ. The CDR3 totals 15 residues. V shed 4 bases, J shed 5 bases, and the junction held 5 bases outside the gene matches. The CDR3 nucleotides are TGTGCCAGCAGCCGCTCTAGCGGGGGGGCCGAGACCCAGTACTTC. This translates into CASSRSSGGAETQYF.

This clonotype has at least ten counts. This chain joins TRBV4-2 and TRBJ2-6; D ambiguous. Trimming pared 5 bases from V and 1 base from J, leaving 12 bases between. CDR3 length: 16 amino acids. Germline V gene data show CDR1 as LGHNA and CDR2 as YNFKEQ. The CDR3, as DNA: TGTGCCAGCAGCTCCGAGTGGGCTTCTGGGGCCAACGTCCTGACTTTC. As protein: CASSSEWASGANVLTF.

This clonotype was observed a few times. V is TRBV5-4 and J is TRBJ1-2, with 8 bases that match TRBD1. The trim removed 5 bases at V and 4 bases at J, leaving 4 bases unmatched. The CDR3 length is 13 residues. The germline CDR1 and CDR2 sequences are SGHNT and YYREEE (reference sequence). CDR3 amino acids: CASRKDRAYGYTF. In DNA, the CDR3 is TGTGCCAGCAGGAAGGACAGGGCCTATGGCTACACCTTC. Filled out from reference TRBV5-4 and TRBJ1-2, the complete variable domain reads ETGVTQSPTHLIKTRGQQVTLRCSSQSGHNTVSWYQQALGQGPQFIFQYYREEENGRGNFPPRFSGLQFPNYSSELNVNALELDDSALYLCASRKDRAYGYTFGSGTRLTVV.

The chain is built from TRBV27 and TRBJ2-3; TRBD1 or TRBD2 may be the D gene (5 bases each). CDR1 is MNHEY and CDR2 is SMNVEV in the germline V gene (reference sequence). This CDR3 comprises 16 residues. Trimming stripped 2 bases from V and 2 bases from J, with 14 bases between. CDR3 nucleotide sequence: TGTGCCAGCAGTTTAGCTAAGGGGAGTATCACAGATACGCAGTATTTT. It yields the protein CASSLAKGSITDTQYF.

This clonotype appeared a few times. The CDR3 DNA reads as TGTGCCAGCAGCTTAGTCGGGACAGAGCAGTACTTC. Its translation is CASSLVGTEQYF. V gene TRBV7-9 combines with J gene TRBJ2-7, with D possibly TRBD1 on 6 matching bases. Germline assignment: CDR1 SEHNR and CDR2 FQNEAQ (reference sequence). Trimming left V 1 base short and J 7 bases short, with 8 bases between. The length of the CDR3 is 12 residues. The full variable domain, in which reference TRBV7-9 and TRBJ2-7 provide the parts outside the CDR3, is DTGVSQNPRHKITKRGQNVTFRCDPISEHNRLYWYRQTLGQGPEFLTYFQNEAQLEKSRLLSDRFSAERPKGSFSTLEIQRTEQGDSAMYLCASSLVGTEQYFGPGTRLTVT.

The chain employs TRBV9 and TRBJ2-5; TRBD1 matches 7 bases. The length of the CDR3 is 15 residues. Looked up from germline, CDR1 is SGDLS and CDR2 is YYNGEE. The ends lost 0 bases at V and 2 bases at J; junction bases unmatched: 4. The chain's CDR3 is CASSVEGTVQETQYF. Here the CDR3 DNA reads TGTGCCAGCAGCGTAGAAGGGACAGTACAAGAGACCCAGTACTTC.

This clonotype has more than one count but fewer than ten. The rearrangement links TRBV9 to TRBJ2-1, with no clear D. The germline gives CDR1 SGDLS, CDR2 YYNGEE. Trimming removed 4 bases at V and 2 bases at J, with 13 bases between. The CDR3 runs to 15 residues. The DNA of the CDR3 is TGTGCCAGCAGCTCCCGTGGGGTCGCCTACAATGAGCAGTTCTTC. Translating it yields CASSSRGVAYNEQFF.